The next 8 T cell receptor beta chains were all read from a single sample in a study of blood T cells in healthy people across ages. A second about 7 to 11 cycle PCR used barcoded and J-beta primers. TCRdb processed the 5' RACE reads anew with MiXCR; each CDR3 protein has one entry. The sample has 380,000 or so distinct CDR3 sequences; roughly half are singletons. The sequenced sample consisted of blood. Source of these receptors: a man aged 60 to 75 in good health.

V gene TRBV29-1 combines with J gene TRBJ2-1, with D unclear. V dropped 8 bases and J dropped 4 bases, with 15 bases sitting between them. This CDR3 contains 13 residues. Germline V gives CDR1 SQVTM, CDR2 ANQGSEA. This CDR3 reads CSLNKGGYNEQFF. The DNA for the CDR3 is TGCAGCCTCAATAAGGGCGGTTACAATGAGCAGTTCTTC.

The chain uses TRBV6-6 and TRBJ1-2; perhaps TRBD1 as D (5 bases). Germline CDR1 reads MNHNY; CDR2 reads SVGAGI (reference sequence). The CDR3 runs 13 residues. Trimming took 5 bases from V and 3 from J, leaving 10 bases between them. CDR3 sequence (DNA): TGTGCCAGCAGTCCCCAGGGTGACTATGGCTACACCTTC. Translated, it gives CASSPQGDYGYTF.

The V call is TRBV10-3, the J call TRBJ2-3, with a possible D match to TRBD1 (6 bases). Trimming removed 7 bases from V and 5 bases from J, with 16 bases in between. In germline, CDR1 is ENHRY, CDR2 SYGVKD. CDR3 length equals 14 residues. The CDR3, as DNA: TGTGCCATCAAGGACAGTTTCTCTATAGATACGCAGTATTTT. Protein sequence: CAIKDSFSIDTQYF.

The genes are TRBV20-1 and TRBJ1-2; TRBD1 aligns across 7 bases. The CDR3 contains 17 residues. Losses at the gene ends were 0 bases for V and 0 bases for J; bases not matched to a gene: 10. CDR1 is DFQATT, CDR2 SNEGSKA, per germline (reference sequence). The CDR3 DNA reads TGCAGTGCTAGAGATCAGAGGGGGCGGGGGGCTAACTATGGCTACACCTTC. It is translated as CSARDQRGRGANYGYTF.

This clonotype was observed once. This chain uses TRBV5-1 with TRBJ1-2; the match to TRBD1 covers 7 bases. Trimming cost V 0 bases and J 0 bases; bases outside gene matches: 8. This CDR3 is built from 17 residues. Germline V CDR1 and CDR2: SGHRS, YFSETQ. The CDR3: CASSLGAGGTANYGYTF. Written as DNA, the CDR3 is TGCGCCAGCAGCTTGGGGGCAGGGGGAACAGCTAACTATGGCTACACCTTC.

V usage is TRBV5-1 and J usage is TRBJ2-3; no definite D call. The CDR3 consists of 17 residues. Trimming cost V 0 bases and J 2 bases, with 16 bases left between them. Germline V gene lookup returns CDR1 SGHRS and CDR2 YFSETQ. The CDR3 region has the DNA TGCGCCAGCAGCTTGGTTGGCCCCCGGCAGGCCACAGATACGCAGTATTTT. Translating gives CASSLVGPRQATDTQYF.

This clonotype was recorded a few times. The V and J genes are TRBV4-2 and TRBJ1-4; D might be TRBD1 (5 bases). V lost 4 bases and J lost 6, with 6 bases in between. The germline V gene has CDR1 LGHNA and CDR2 YNFKEQ. This CDR3 has 12 amino acids. The chain's CDR3 is CASSRGYEKLFF. The CDR3 region has the DNA TGTGCCAGCAGCCGGGGGTATGAAAAACTGTTTTTT.

This clonotype was counted a few times. This chain links TRBV29-1 with TRBJ2-5, with D tentatively TRBD1 (6 bases). Germline CDR1 SQVTM, CDR2 ANQGSEA. This CDR3 has 14 amino acids. Trimming left V 5 bases short and J 6 bases short, with 19 bases between. The CDR3 sequence: CSVREGGTKKTQYF. DNA for the CDR3: TGCAGCGTTAGAGAAGGGGGAACCAAGAAGACCCAGTACTTC.